This T cell receptor beta chain was recovered during a study of T cell responses to AZD1222 COVID-19 vaccine. As for the study in general: Second-dose timings of about 4 or about 12 weeks were pooled.

The repertoire was sequenced with immunoSEQ multiplex PCR; TCRdb's copy has only in-frame clones and lacks some. The data hold about 140,000 clones, with roughly 90% observed a single time. The CDR3 is 18 amino acids. Germline assignment: CDR1 DFQATT and CDR2 SNEGSKA (reference sequence). With 3 bases clipped from V and 0 bases from J, the junction kept 14 bases outside the gene matches. As concerns this clone: Its antigen is still unknown.

Regarding the study as a whole: Targets within unmutated variant regions were reportedly found for nearly half of spike-specific TCRs. Distributed over spike, vaccine-associated CD4 TCRs predominated at 160-218 and 743-854. Among the donors, most were white British and more were female, and clonal diversity was possibly underestimated.

The chain carries TRBV20-1 and TRBJ1-5; 7 nucleotides align to TRBD1. Specimen: peripheral blood, collected on day 0 of AZD1222 vaccination. The sequence derives from an adult in good health. CDR3 coding DNA: TGCAGTGCTAGTCGCCATGGGACAGCAGAAGGTAGCAATCAGCCCCAGCATTTT. This sequence encodes CSASRHGTAEGSNQPQHF.